This T cell receptor (beta chain) was profiled in a study of blood T cells in healthy people across ages. CDR3 size: 16 residues. V lost 4 bases to trimming and J lost 2 bases, with 12 bases between them. For the second PCR, which ran for about 7 to 11 cycles, a sample-barcoded 5' primer and a J-beta primer mix were used. MiXCR, run by TCRdb on the 5' RACE reads, gives a single entry per CDR3 protein. Here the sample spans hundreds of thousands of distinct CDR3 sequences, 35% to 60% being singletons. The rearrangement joins TRBV12-3 or TRBV12-4 to TRBJ2-6, with D tentatively TRBD1 (5 bases). This clonotype was sampled from a man older than 75 in good health. Sequenced sample: blood. The CDR3 loop reads CASSSYKGPGANVLTF. The CDR3 DNA reads TGTGCCAGCAGTTCTTACAAGGGGCCTGGGGCCAACGTCCTGACTTTC.